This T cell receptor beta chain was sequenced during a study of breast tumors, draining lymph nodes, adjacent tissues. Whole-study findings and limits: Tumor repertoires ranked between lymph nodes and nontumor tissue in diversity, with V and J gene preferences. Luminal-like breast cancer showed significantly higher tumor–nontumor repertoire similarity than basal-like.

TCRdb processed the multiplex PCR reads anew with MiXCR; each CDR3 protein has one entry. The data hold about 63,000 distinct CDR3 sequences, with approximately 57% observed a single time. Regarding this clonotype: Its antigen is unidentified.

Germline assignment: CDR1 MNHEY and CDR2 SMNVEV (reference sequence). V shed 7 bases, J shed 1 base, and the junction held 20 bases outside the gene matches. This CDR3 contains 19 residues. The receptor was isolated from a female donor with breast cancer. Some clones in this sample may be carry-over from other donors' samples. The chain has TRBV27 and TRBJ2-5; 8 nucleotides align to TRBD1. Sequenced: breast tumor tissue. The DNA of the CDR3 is TGTGCCAGCACCCTCCCCCGGACAGGGTGGTCGTGGGGCCAAGAGACCCAGTACTTC. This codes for CASTLPRTGWSWGQETQYF.